The text below deals with one TCR beta chain. This CDR3 is built from 14 residues. Germline CDR1 DFQATT, CDR2 SNEGSKA (reference sequence). Trimming shortened V by 3 bases and J by 7 bases, and 16 bases separated the two germline ends. The data are from a study of CD8 T cells in Susac syndrome. It was with random hexamers that 0.5 to 1 ug RNA was reverse transcribed. An immunoSEQ multiplex PCR generated amplified TCR beta CDR3 products spanning 54 Vbeta and 13 Jbeta. TCRdb re-called the immunoSEQ multiplex PCR reads through MiXCR, storing one row per CDR3 protein. The sample contains 180,000 or so distinct CDR3 sequences, about 94% of which appear only once. The sequenced target, TCR beta, came from blood CD8+ and CD4+ T cells. Age- and sex-matched healthy donors served as the control group. TEMRA cells were enriched by FACS, while CD8+ and CD4+ T cells were obtained through a negative isolation that was performed magnetically.

The sequenced material came from CD4+ T cells from PBMCs. The rearrangement uses TRBV20-1 and TRBJ2-4; tentatively, D is TRBD2 (6 bases). This TCR was sampled from a human donor in good health. CDR3 nucleotide sequence: TGCAGTGCTAGGGGGGGAGTAGATCAGAACATTCAGTACTTC. Its protein is CSARGGVDQNIQYF.